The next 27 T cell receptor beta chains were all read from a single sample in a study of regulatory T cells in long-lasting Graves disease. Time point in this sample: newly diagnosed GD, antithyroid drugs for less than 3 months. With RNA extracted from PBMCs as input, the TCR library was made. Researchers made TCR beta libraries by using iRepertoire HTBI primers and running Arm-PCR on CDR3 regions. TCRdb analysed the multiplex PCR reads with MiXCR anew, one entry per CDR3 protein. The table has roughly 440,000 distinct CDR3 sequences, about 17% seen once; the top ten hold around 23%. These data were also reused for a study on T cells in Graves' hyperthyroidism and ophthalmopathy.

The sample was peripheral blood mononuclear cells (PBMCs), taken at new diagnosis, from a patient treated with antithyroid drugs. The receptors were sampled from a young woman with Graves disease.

The CDR3 spells CASSLGGFTGELFF. The DNA of the CDR3 is TGTGCCAGCAGCTTGGGGGGTTTCACCGGGGAGCTGTTTTTT. This chain connects TRBV5-5 to TRBJ2-2, with D hard to call. Germline values: CDR1 SGHKS, CDR2 YYEKEE (reference sequence). The CDR3 has 14 amino acids. Trimming removed 0 bases from V and 4 bases from J, with 7 bases in between.

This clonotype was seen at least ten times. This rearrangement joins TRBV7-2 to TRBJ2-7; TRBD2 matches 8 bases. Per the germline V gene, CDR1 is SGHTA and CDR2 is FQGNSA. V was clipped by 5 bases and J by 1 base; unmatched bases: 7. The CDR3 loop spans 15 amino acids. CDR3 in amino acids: CASSKIAGSSYEQYF. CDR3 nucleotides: TGTGCCAGCAGCAAAATAGCGGGAAGTTCCTACGAGCAGTACTTC.

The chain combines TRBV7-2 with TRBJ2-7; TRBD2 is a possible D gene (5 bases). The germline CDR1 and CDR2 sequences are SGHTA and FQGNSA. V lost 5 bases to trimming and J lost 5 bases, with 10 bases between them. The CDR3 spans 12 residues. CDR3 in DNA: TGTGCCAGCAGCCGAACTAGAAACGAGCAGTACTTC. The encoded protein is CASSRTRNEQYF.

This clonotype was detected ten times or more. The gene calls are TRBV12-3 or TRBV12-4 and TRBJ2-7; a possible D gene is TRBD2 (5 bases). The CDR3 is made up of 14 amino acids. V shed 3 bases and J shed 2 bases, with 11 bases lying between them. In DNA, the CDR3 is TGTGCCAGCAGTTTCGCTGAGGGAGCCTACGAGCAGTACTTC. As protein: CASSFAEGAYEQYF.

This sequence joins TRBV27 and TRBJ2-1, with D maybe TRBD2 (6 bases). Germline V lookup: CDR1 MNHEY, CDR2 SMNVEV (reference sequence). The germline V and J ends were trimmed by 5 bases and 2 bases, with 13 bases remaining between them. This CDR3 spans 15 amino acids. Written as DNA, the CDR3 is TGTGCCAGCAGTCCCCTAACGGGAGCCTACAATGAGCAGTTCTTC. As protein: CASSPLTGAYNEQFF.

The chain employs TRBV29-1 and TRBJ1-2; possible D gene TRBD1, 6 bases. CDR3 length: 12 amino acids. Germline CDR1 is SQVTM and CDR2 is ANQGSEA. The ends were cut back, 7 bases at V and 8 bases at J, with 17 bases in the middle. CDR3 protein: CSAEGDGRGYTF. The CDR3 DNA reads TGCAGCGCCGAGGGGGACGGACGAGGCTACACCTTC. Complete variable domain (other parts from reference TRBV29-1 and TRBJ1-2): SAVISQKPSRDICQRGTSLTIQCQVDSQVTMMFWYRQQPGQSLTLIATANQGSEATYESGFVIDKFPISRPNLTFSTLTVSNMSPEDSSIYLCSAEGDGRGYTFGSGTRLTVV.

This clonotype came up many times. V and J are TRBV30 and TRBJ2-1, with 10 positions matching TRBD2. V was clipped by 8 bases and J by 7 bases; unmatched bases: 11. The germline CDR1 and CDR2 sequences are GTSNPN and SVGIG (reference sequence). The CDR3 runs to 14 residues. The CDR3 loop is CAGQASGRVNEQFF. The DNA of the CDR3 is TGTGCCGGTCAAGCCAGCGGGAGGGTGAATGAGCAGTTCTTC.

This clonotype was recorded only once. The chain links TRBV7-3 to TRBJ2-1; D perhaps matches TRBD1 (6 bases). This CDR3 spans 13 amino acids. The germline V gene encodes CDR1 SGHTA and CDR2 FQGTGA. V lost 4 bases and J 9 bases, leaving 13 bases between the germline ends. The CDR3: CASSSNRESEQFF. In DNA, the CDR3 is TGTGCCAGCAGCTCTAACAGGGAAAGTGAGCAGTTCTTC. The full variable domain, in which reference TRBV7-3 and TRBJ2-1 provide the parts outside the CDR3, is GAGVSQTPSNKVTEKGKYVELRCDPISGHTALYWYRQSLGQGPEFLIYFQGTGAADDSGLPNDRFFAVRPEGSVSTLKIQRTERGDSAVYLCASSSNRESEQFFGPGTRLTVL.

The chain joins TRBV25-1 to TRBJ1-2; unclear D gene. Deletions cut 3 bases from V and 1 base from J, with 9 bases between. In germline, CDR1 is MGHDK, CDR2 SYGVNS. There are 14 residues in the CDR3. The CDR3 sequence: CASSDPAGNYGYTF. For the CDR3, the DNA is TGTGCCAGCAGTGACCCCGCCGGTAACTATGGCTACACCTTC.

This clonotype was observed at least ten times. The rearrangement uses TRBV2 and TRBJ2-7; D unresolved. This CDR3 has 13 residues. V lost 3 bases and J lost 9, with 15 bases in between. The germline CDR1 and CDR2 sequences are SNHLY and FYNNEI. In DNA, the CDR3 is TGTGCCAGCAGTGAGACCAGGCCCCTAGGGCAGTACTTC. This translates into CASSETRPLGQYF.

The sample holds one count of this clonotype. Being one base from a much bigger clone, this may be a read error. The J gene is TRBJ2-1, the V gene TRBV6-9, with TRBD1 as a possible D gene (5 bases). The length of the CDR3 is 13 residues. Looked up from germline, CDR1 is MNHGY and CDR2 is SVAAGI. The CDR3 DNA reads TGTACCAGCAGTTACGACCCCCAGGGTGAGCAGTTCTTC. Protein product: CTSSYDPQGEQFF.

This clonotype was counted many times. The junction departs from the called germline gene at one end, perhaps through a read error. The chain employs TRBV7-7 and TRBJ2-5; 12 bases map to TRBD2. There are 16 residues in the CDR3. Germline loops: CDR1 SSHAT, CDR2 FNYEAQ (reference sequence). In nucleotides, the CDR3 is TGTGCTAGCAGCCCTCGACTAGCGGGAGACGTAGAGACCCAGTACTTC. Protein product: CASSPRLAGDVETQYF.

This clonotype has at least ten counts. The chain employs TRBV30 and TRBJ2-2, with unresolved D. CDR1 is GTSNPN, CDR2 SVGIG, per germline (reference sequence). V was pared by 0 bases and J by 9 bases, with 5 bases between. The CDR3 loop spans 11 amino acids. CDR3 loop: CAWSVSRELFF. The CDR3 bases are TGTGCCTGGAGTGTATCGCGGGAGCTGTTTTTT.

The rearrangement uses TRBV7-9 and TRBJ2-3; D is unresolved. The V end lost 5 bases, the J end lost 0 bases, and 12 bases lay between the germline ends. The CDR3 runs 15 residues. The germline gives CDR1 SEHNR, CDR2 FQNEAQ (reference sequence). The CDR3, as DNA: TGTGCCAGCAGCCCCACGTCGGACAGCACAGATACGCAGTATTTT. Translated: CASSPTSDSTDTQYF.

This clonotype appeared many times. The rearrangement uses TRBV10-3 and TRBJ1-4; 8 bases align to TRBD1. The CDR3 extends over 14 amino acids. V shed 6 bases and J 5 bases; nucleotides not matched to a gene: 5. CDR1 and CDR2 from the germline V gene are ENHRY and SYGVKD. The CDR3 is CAISTGTGNEKLFF. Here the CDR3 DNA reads TGTGCCATCAGCACCGGGACAGGAAATGAAAAACTGTTTTTT.

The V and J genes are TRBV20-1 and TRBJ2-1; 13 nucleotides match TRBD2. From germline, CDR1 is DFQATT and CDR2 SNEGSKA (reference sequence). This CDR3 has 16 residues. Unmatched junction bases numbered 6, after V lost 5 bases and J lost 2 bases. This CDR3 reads CSAPPGLAGTYNEQFF. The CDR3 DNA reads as TGCAGTGCTCCCCCGGGACTAGCGGGAACCTACAATGAGCAGTTCTTC.

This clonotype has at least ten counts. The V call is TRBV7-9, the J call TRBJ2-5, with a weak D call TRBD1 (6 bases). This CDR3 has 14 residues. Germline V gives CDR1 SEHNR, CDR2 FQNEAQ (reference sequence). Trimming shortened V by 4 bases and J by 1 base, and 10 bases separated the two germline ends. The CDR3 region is CASSSQGIQETQYF. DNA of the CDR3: TGTGCCAGCAGCTCACAGGGAATCCAAGAGACCCAGTACTTC.

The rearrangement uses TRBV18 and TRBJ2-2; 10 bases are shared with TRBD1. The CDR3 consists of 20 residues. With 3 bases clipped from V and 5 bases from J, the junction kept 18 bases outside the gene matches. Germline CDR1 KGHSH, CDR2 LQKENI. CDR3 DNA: TGTGCCAGCTCACCTCTCCCGGGACAGGGGACGGCGGTGAGGACCGGGGAGCTGTTTTTT. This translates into CASSPLPGQGTAVRTGELFF.

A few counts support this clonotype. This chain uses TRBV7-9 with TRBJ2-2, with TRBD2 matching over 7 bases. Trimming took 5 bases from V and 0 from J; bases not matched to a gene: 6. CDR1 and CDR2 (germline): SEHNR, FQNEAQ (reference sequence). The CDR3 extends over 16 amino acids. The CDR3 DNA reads TGTGCCAGCAGCACCGGTCTAGCGGCGAACACCGGGGAGCTGTTTTTT. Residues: CASSTGLAANTGELFF.

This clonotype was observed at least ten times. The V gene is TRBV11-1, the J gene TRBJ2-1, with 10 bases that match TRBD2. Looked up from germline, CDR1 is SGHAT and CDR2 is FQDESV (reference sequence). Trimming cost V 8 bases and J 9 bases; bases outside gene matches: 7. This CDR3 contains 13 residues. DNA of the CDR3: TGTGCCAGCGGGGCTAGCGGGAGTGCTGAGCAGTTCTTC. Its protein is CASGASGSAEQFF.

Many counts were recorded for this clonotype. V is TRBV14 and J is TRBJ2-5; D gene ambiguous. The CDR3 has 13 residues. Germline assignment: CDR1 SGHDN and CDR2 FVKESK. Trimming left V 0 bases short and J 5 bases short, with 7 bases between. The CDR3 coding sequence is TGTGCCAGCAGCCAAGATCCTATGGAGACCCAGTACTTC. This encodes CASSQDPMETQYF.

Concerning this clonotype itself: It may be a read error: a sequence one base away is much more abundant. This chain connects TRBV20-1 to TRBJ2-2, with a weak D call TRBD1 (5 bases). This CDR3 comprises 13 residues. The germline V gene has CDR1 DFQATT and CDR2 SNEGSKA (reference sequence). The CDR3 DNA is TGCAGCACATCCGGACAGAACACCGGGGAGCTGTTTTTT. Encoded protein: CSTSGQNTGELFF.

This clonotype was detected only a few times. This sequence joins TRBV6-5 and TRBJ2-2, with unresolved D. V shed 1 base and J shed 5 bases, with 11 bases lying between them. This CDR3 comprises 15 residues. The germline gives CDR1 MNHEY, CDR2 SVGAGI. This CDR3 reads CASSYYRQGTGELFF. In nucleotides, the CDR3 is TGTGCCAGCAGTTACTACCGACAAGGGACCGGGGAGCTGTTTTTT.

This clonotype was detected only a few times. For the CDR3, the DNA is TGTGCCAGCAGCCAACCGGGACAGGGCCGCTACAATGAGCAGTTCTTC. This translates into CASSQPGQGRYNEQFF. J is TRBJ2-1 and V is TRBV14; 9 bases are a match to TRBD1. The CDR3 totals 16 residues. Trimming cost V 2 bases and J 3 bases; bases outside gene matches: 5. Looked up from germline, CDR1 is SGHDN and CDR2 is FVKESK.

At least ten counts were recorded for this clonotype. The CDR3 loop reads CATSGRQSATNEKLFF. Written as DNA, the CDR3 is TGTGCCACCAGCGGTAGACAGAGTGCAACTAATGAAAAACTGTTTTTT. The gene calls are TRBV15 and TRBJ1-4; D perhaps matches TRBD1 (5 bases). Germline assignment: CDR1 LNHNV and CDR2 YYDKDF (reference sequence). Trimming pared 5 bases from V and 0 bases from J, leaving 13 bases between. There are 16 residues in the CDR3.

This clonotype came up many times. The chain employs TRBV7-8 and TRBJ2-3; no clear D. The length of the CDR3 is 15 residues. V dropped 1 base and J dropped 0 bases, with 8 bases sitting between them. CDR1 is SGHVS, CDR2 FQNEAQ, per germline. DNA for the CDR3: TGTGCCAGCAGCTTAGGGGTGGCTAGCACAGATACGCAGTATTTT. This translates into CASSLGVASTDTQYF. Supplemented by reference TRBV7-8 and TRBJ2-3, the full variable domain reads GAGVSQSPRYKVAKRGQDVALRCDPISGHVSLFWYQQALGQGPEFLTYFQNEAQLDKSGLPSDRFFAERPEGSVSTLKIQRTQQEDSAVYLCASSLGVASTDTQYFGPGTRLTVL.

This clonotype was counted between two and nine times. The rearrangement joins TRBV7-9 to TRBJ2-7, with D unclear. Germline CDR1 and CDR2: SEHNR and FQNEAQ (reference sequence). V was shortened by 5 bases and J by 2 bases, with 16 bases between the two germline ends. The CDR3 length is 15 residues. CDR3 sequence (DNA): TGTGCCAGCAGCCGTCTGGGCGGCGGTACCTACGAGCAGTACTTC. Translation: CASSRLGGGTYEQYF.